Each of the 16 T cell receptor beta chains below was sequenced from the same sample in a study of shared clonotypes between healthy human individuals. The table came from immunoSEQ multiplex PCR; TCRdb's copy has only in-frame clones and leaves some out. The sample lists some 2.3 million clones; 85% to 95% were seen once. The material sequenced was naive CD4+ T cells from PBMCs. The sample's subset: CD45RA+ positively selected. The receptors derive from a young man in good health. Some clones in this sample may be carry-over from other donors' samples.

The CDR3 nucleotides are TGTGCCAGCAGCTTGTCTTCTAACACCGGGGAGCTGTTTTTT. Protein product: CASSLSSNTGELFF. The genes are TRBV5-4 and TRBJ2-2; D is undetermined. Germline CDR1 and CDR2: SGHNT and YYREEE (reference sequence). Trimming stripped 1 base from V and 2 bases from J, with 6 bases between. The CDR3 totals 14 residues.

The V call is TRBV7-2, the J call TRBJ1-5; D call uncertain. V was clipped by 5 bases and J by 7 bases, with 12 bases between them. The CDR3 has 13 amino acids. The germline gives CDR1 SGHTA, CDR2 FQGNSA. The CDR3, as DNA: TGTGCCAGCAGCCCGACCGCCACGCAGCCCCAGCATTTT. This sequence encodes CASSPTATQPQHF.

The rearrangement links TRBV18 to TRBJ1-1; D not certain. V shed 2 bases and J shed 0 bases, with 19 bases lying between them. There are 18 residues in the CDR3. Germline V gene sequence: CDR1 KGHSH, CDR2 LQKENI. The CDR3 here is CASSPAHTEQLMNTEAFF. The DNA of the CDR3 is TGTGCCAGCTCACCAGCCCATACTGAACAGTTGATGAACACTGAAGCTTTCTTT.

The chain recombines TRBV28 with TRBJ1-2, with D perhaps matching TRBD1 (5 bases). Germline V gene sequence: CDR1 MDHEN, CDR2 SYDVKM. This CDR3 is built from 14 residues. Trimming took 5 bases from V and 4 from J, leaving 14 bases between them. The CDR3 DNA follows: TGTGCCAGCAGTCCCCAGACAGAGACCTATGGCTACACCTTC. Its translation is CASSPQTETYGYTF.

The chain carries TRBV4-3 and TRBJ1-3; D not certain. This CDR3 spans 12 amino acids. Germline V gene data show CDR1 as LGHNA and CDR2 as YSLEER. V was cut by 6 bases and J by 4 bases, with 7 bases left in between. The CDR3 DNA is TGCGCCAGCAGTCAGACAGGAAACACCATATATTTT. This translates into CASSQTGNTIYF.

Concerning this clone: Additional DNA sequences in this sample encode the identical CDR3. The chain links TRBV5-4 to TRBJ2-5; D gene unclear. V lost 0 bases and J lost 5, with 5 bases in between. The CDR3 has 12 residues. Germline V gene sequence: CDR1 SGHNT, CDR2 YYREEE (reference sequence). Here the CDR3 reads CASSLGTETQYF. The CDR3 DNA follows: TGTGCCAGCAGCTTGGGTACCGAGACCCAGTACTTC.

The chain recombines TRBV25-1 with TRBJ2-3, with 11 positions matching TRBD1. Germline-derived CDR1 and CDR2 are MGHDK and SYGVNS. The ends lost 4 bases at V and 6 bases at J; junction bases unmatched: 9. CDR3 length equals 16 residues. The DNA for the CDR3 is TGTGCCAGCAGTGGGACAGGGGGCCATTTCGAGGATACGCAGTATTTT. It translates to CASSGTGGHFEDTQYF.

The CDR3 loop is CASSSLQRAGYEQYF. The CDR3 DNA reads as TGTGCCAGCAGTTCTCTCCAGAGGGCGGGATACGAGCAGTACTTC. The chain carries TRBV27 and TRBJ2-7, with D perhaps matching TRBD2 (6 bases). The CDR3 is made up of 15 amino acids. Deletions cut 4 bases from V and 4 bases from J, with 17 bases between. Germline V gene sequence: CDR1 MNHEY, CDR2 SMNVEV (reference sequence).

V usage is TRBV13 and J usage is TRBJ2-1; 10 bases line up with TRBD2. The CDR3 covers 16 residues. V shed 5 bases and J 8 bases; nucleotides not matched to a gene: 12. CDR1 PRHDT and CDR2 FYEKMQ come from the germline V gene (reference sequence). CDR3 region: CASSASGGGTYHEQFF. The CDR3, as DNA: TGTGCCAGCAGCGCTAGCGGGGGCGGGACTTACCATGAGCAGTTCTTC.

This clone came up once. This sequence joins TRBV7-8 and TRBJ2-5; D is undetermined. The CDR3 runs 14 residues. V was clipped by 5 bases and J by 2 bases, with 12 bases between them. The germline V gene encodes CDR1 SGHVS and CDR2 FQNEAQ. Written as DNA, the CDR3 is TGTGCCAGCAGCACCCGAACCATACAAGAGACCCAGTACTTC. It codes for CASSTRTIQETQYF.

This clone has only a few counts. The J gene is TRBJ2-6, the V gene TRBV6-5, with D unclear. The CDR3 length is 14 residues. Germline CDR1 reads MNHEY; CDR2 reads SVGAGI. Trimming cost V 6 bases and J 1 base, with 7 bases left between them. The CDR3 sequence: CASRAGSGANVLTF. CDR3 nucleotides: TGTGCCAGCAGGGCAGGATCTGGGGCCAACGTCCTGACTTTC.

The V call is TRBV5-1, the J call TRBJ2-5; a weak D match, TRBD1 (7 bases). The CDR3 spans 15 residues. V was trimmed by 5 bases and J by 7 bases, leaving 21 bases between them. Germline-derived CDR1 and CDR2 are SGHRS and YFSETQ. CDR3 loop: CASRFQEVQGGTQYF. For the CDR3, the DNA is TGCGCCAGCAGGTTCCAGGAGGTCCAGGGGGGGACCCAGTACTTC.

The chain has TRBV6-5 and TRBJ1-2, with D unclear. Germline CDR1 reads MNHEY; CDR2 reads SVGAGI. Deletions cut 3 bases from V and 7 bases from J, with 12 bases between. This CDR3 has 13 amino acids. The CDR3 loop reads CASSYRGASGYTF. Here the CDR3 DNA reads TGTGCCAGCAGTTATCGGGGAGCGAGTGGCTACACCTTC.

The rearrangement uses TRBV5-1 and TRBJ2-1; the D call may be TRBD1 or TRBD2 (5 bases each). The CDR3 sequence is 14 residues long. The germline CDR1 and CDR2 sequences are SGHRS and YFSETQ. V lost 5 bases and J lost 8, with 17 bases in between. The CDR3 DNA follows: TGCGCCAGCAGACCGGGGCCGGCGGGCGATGAGCAGTTCTTC. Encoded protein: CASRPGPAGDEQFF.

The CDR3 is CASSPLRGRQYF. The CDR3, as DNA: TGTGCCAGCTCACCTCTTCGCGGGCGTCAGTACTTC. This sequence joins TRBV18 and TRBJ2-5; D may be TRBD2 (5 bases). V was cut by 3 bases and J by 11 bases, with 13 bases left in between. Germline loops: CDR1 KGHSH, CDR2 LQKENI. CDR3 size: 12 residues.

The J gene is TRBJ2-1, the V gene TRBV27, with 9 nucleotides matching TRBD2. The V and J ends lost 5 bases and 3 bases, in that order; junction bases with no gene match: 8. The germline CDR1 and CDR2 sequences are MNHEY and SMNVEV (reference sequence). The CDR3 totals 16 residues. The CDR3 DNA reads TGTGCCAGCAGTAGAAATAGCGGGAGAGTCTACAATGAGCAGTTCTTC. Its translation is CASSRNSGRVYNEQFF.